The 13 T cell receptor beta chains presented below share a single source sample, sequenced in a study of T-cell memory formation after mild COVID-19. MiXCR was run by TCRdb on the 5' RACE reads, yielding one entry per CDR3 protein. The profile covers about 470,000 distinct CDR3 sequences, with around 27% appearing a single time and under 15% taken by the ten largest. Sequencing was carried out using PBMCs or a T cell subset sorted from them (not recorded which). Source of these receptors: an adult woman who had mild COVID-19 (a few samples of this study predate the infection). Cell type and time point are not known.

This clonotype turned up a few times. The chain uses TRBV11-2 and TRBJ2-3; 9 bases line up with TRBD1. V shed 0 bases, J shed 7 bases, and the junction held 8 bases outside the gene matches. The CDR3 totals 16 residues. CDR1 SGHAT and CDR2 FQNNGV come from the germline V gene. CDR3 protein: CASSLEGGQGRNTQYF. In DNA, the CDR3 is TGTGCCAGCAGCTTAGAAGGGGGACAGGGAAGGAATACGCAGTATTTT. Complete variable domain (other parts from reference TRBV11-2 and TRBJ2-3): EAGVAQSPRYKIIEKRQSVAFWCNPISGHATLYWYQQILGQGPKLLIQFQNNGVVDDSQLPKDRFSAERLKGVDSTLKIQPAKLEDSAVYLCASSLEGGQGRNTQYFGPGTRLTVL.

The rearrangement joins TRBV11-1 to TRBJ2-7, with a tentative D call TRBD1 (5 bases). Deletions cut 5 bases from V and 4 bases from J, with 15 bases between. Per germline, CDR1 SGHAT and CDR2 FQDESV (reference sequence). The CDR3 covers 14 residues. DNA of the CDR3: TGTGCCAGCAGCCCAGCCAGGACACCTTACGAGCAGTACTTC. It is translated as CASSPARTPYEQYF.

This clonotype was seen only a few times. This chain uses TRBV2 with TRBJ2-1; TRBD1 matches 10 bases. Germline CDR1 is SNHLY and CDR2 is FYNNEI. There are 17 residues in the CDR3. After removal of 1 base from V and 5 bases from J, the junction contained 8 bases not matched to a gene. CDR3 in amino acids: CASSEVQSGQGNNEQFF. The CDR3 region has the DNA TGTGCCAGCAGTGAAGTTCAATCGGGACAGGGGAACAATGAGCAGTTCTTC.

CDR3 loop: CASSSDRGPQETQYF. CDR3 nucleotides: TGTGCCAGCAGCTCGGACAGGGGACCTCAAGAGACCCAGTACTTC. The V and J genes are TRBV7-9 and TRBJ2-5; TRBD1 matches at 9 bases. The CDR3 runs to 15 residues. Germline V gene sequence: CDR1 SEHNR, CDR2 FQNEAQ (reference sequence). The V and J ends lost 4 bases and 2 bases, in that order; junction bases with no gene match: 5. The variable domain in full, completed from reference TRBV7-9 and TRBJ2-5, reads DTGVSQNPRHKITKRGQNVTFRCDPISEHNRLYWYRQTLGQGPEFLTYFQNEAQLEKSRLLSDRFSAERPKGSFSTLEIQRTEQGDSAMYLCASSSDRGPQETQYFGPGTRLLVL.

The chain uses TRBV4-1 and TRBJ1-1; D perhaps matches TRBD1 (6 bases). The CDR3 is 16 amino acids. V lost 4 bases and J 6 bases, leaving 21 bases between the germline ends. CDR1 is MGHRA, CDR2 YSYEKL, per germline. CDR3 amino acids: CASSREDRGSVPEAFF. CDR3 coding DNA: TGCGCCAGCAGCCGAGAGGACAGAGGATCGGTCCCTGAAGCTTTCTTT.

The V gene is TRBV12-3 or TRBV12-4, the J gene TRBJ2-3; TRBD2 agrees at 14 bases. The trim removed 0 bases at V and 9 bases at J, leaving 5 bases unmatched. The CDR3 sequence is 16 residues long. The CDR3 DNA reads TGTGCCAGCAGTTTAGCGGGACTAGCGGGAGTAGGCACGCAGTATTTT. This gives the protein CASSLAGLAGVGTQYF.

The V call is TRBV18, the J call TRBJ1-1; no definite D call. The CDR3 length is 16 residues. Trimming removed 4 bases from V and 0 bases from J, with 15 bases in between. Germline CDR1 and CDR2: KGHSH and LQKENI. CDR3 sequence reads: CASSLGVGSMNTEAFF. In DNA form, the CDR3 reads TGTGCCAGCTCACTCGGTGTAGGCAGCATGAACACTGAAGCTTTCTTT.

This clonotype was seen more than once but under ten times. This chain connects TRBV12-3 or TRBV12-4 to TRBJ1-1; 7 positions agree with TRBD1. The CDR3 loop spans 14 amino acids. V shed 6 bases, J shed 4 bases, and the junction held 8 bases outside the gene matches. CDR3 region: CASRLQGSPTEAFF. The CDR3 DNA is TGTGCCAGCAGACTACAGGGGTCGCCCACTGAAGCTTTCTTT.

This clonotype was seen at least ten times. The chain carries TRBV20-1 and TRBJ2-3; D is uncertain. Germline V lookup: CDR1 DFQATT, CDR2 SNEGSKA (reference sequence). The CDR3 totals 10 residues. The V end was cut by 3 bases, the J end by 2 bases, with 0 bases between. The CDR3 nucleotides read TGCAGTGCTAGCACAGATACGCAGTATTTT. Its protein product is CSASTDTQYF.

There are many counts of this clonotype. This chain uses TRBV6-6 with TRBJ2-5, with D hard to call. Trimming pared 8 bases from V and 1 base from J, leaving 8 bases between. Germline CDR1 MNHNY, CDR2 SVGAGI (reference sequence). This CDR3 spans 12 amino acids. DNA of the CDR3: TGTGCCAGCGGTCGCATCCAAGAGACCCAGTACTTC. Its protein is CASGRIQETQYF.

This clonotype came up a few times. V gene TRBV18 combines with J gene TRBJ2-7, with 7 bases that match TRBD1. Looked up from germline, CDR1 is KGHSH and CDR2 is LQKENI. V lost 0 bases, J lost 2 bases, and 4 bases stayed unmatched. This CDR3 is 15 amino acids long. CDR3 sequence (DNA): TGTGCCAGCTCACCACCGAGGACAGGAACCTACGAGCAGTACTTC. Its translation is CASSPPRTGTYEQYF.

V usage is TRBV12-3 or TRBV12-4 and J usage is TRBJ1-1; 7 nucleotides line up with TRBD1. CDR3 length: 14 residues. The V gene end was trimmed by 5 bases and the J gene end by 5 bases; junction bases not matched to a gene: 8. This CDR3 reads CASSARQGWTEAFF. The CDR3 DNA reads TGTGCCAGCAGTGCACGACAGGGATGGACTGAAGCTTTCTTT.

CDR3 DNA: TGTGCCAGCAGTTCCAGGAAGCCGCCCTACGAGCAGTACTTC. Amino acid sequence: CASSSRKPPYEQYF. V and J are TRBV27 and TRBJ2-7; the D is unclear. Germline V lookup: CDR1 MNHEY, CDR2 SMNVEV (reference sequence). The CDR3 has 14 residues. V was cut by 4 bases and J by 2 bases, with 12 bases left in between.